This T cell receptor beta chain is drawn from a study of PD-L1 blockade in urothelial cancer. Looking at the study overall: Per blood sample, T cells had a median of around 150,000.

Generated by immunoSEQ multiplex PCR, the TCRdb table keeps only in-frame clones and is missing some. The sample carries some 41,000 clones, approximately 90% recorded once. The CDR3 totals 17 residues. After removal of 4 bases from V and 3 bases from J, the junction contained 12 bases not matched to a gene. CDR1 is SEHNR, CDR2 FQNEAQ, per germline (reference sequence). This receptor was identified in an older woman with urothelial cancer. The sequences come from PBMCs, collected around atezolizumab (anti-PD-L1) treatment. The chain employs TRBV7-9 and TRBJ2-7, with 10 bases lining up with TRBD1. CDR3 DNA: TGTGCCAGCAGCTCGCAAATCCGGGACAGGGGTAACTACGAGCAGTACTTC. Encoded protein: CASSSQIRDRGNYEQYF.